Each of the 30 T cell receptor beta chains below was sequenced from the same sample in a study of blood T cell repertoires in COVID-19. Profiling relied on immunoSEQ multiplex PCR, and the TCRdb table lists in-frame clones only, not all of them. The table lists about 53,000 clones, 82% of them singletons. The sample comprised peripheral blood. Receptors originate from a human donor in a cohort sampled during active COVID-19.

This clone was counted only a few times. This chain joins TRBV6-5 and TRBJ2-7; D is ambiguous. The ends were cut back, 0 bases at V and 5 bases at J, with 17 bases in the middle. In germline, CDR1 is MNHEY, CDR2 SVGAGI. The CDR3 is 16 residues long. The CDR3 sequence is CASSYSRPAPPHEQYF. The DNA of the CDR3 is TGTGCCAGCAGTTACTCGAGGCCCGCTCCCCCCCACGAGCAGTACTTC.

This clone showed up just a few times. CDR3 sequence reads: CASSDSRQVSNQPQHF. CDR3 coding DNA: TGTGCCAGCAGTGATAGTAGACAGGTTAGCAATCAGCCCCAGCATTTT. The gene calls are TRBV2 and TRBJ1-5, with a tentative D call TRBD1 (6 bases). This CDR3 has 16 amino acids. Trimming cost V 3 bases and J 0 bases, with 12 bases left between them. Germline CDR1 and CDR2: SNHLY and FYNNEI. The full variable domain, in which reference TRBV2 and TRBJ1-5 provide the parts outside the CDR3, is EPEVTQTPSHQVTQMGQEVILRCVPISNHLYFYWYRQILGQKVEFLVSFYNNEISEKSEIFDDQFSVERPDGSNFTLKIRSTKLEDSAMYFCASSDSRQVSNQPQHFGDGTRLSIL.

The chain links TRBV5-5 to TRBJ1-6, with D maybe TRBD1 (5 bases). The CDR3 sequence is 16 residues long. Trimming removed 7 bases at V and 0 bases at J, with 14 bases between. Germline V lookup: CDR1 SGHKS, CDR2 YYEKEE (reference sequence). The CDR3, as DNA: TGTGCCAGCTCTTCGGGGGGGAGCTCCTATAATTCACCCCTCCACTTT. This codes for CASSSGGSSYNSPLHF. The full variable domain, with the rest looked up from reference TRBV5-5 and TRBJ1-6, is DAGVTQSPTHLIKTRGQQVTLRCSPISGHKSVSWYQQVLGQGPQFIFQYYEKEERGRGNFPDRFSARQFPNYSSELNVNALLLGDSALYLCASSSGGSSYNSPLHFGNGTRLTVT.

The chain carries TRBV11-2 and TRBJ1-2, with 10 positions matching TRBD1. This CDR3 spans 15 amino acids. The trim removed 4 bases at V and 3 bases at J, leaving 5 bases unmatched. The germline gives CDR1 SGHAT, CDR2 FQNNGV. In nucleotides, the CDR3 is TGTGCCAGCAGCTCACCGGGACAGGGGCACTATGGCTACACCTTC. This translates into CASSSPGQGHYGYTF.

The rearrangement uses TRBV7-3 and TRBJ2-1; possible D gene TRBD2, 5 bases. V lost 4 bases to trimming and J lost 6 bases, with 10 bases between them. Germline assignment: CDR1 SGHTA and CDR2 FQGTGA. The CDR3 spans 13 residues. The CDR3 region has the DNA TGTGCCAGCAGCTCCAGACTATCCAATGAGCAGTTCTTC. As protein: CASSSRLSNEQFF.

The CDR3 here is CASSLGVRVPEKLFF. The DNA for the CDR3 is TGTGCCAGCAGCTTAGGTGTCAGGGTCCCTGAAAAACTGTTTTTT. The chain joins TRBV7-2 to TRBJ1-4; possible D gene TRBD1, 5 bases. CDR1 is SGHTA, CDR2 FQGNSA, per germline. The V gene lost 1 base and the J gene lost 7 bases, with 13 bases spanning the gap. CDR3 length: 15 residues.

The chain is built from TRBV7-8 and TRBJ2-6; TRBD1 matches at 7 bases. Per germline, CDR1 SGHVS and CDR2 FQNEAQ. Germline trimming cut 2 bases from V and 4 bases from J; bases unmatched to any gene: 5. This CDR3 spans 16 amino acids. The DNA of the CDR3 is TGTGCCAGCAGCTTACCAACAGGGGAGGGGGCCAACGTCCTGACTTTC. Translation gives CASSLPTGEGANVLTF.

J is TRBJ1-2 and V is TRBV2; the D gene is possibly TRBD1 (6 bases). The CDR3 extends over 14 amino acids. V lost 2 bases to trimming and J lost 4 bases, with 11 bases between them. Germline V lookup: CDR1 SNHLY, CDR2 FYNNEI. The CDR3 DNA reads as TGTGCCAGCAGTGAACAGGGGCTTATCTATGGCTACACCTTC. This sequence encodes CASSEQGLIYGYTF.

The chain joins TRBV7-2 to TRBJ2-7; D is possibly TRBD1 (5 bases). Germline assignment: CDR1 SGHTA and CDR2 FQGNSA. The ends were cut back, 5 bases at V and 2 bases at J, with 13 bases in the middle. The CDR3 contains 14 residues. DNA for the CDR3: TGTGCCAGCAGCCGGTCCCAGGGAACCTACGAGCAGTACTTC. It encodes CASSRSQGTYEQYF.

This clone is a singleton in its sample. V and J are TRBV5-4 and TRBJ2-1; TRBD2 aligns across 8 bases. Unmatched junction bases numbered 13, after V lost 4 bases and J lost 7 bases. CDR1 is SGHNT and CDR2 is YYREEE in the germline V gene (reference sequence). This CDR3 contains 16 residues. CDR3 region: CASSGGQAGGLNEQFF. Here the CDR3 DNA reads TGTGCCAGCAGCGGGGGTCAGGCGGGAGGCCTTAATGAGCAGTTCTTC. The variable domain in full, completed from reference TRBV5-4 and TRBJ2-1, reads ETGVTQSPTHLIKTRGQQVTLRCSSQSGHNTVSWYQQALGQGPQFIFQYYREEENGRGNFPPRFSGLQFPNYSSELNVNALELDDSALYLCASSGGQAGGLNEQFFGPGTRLTVL.

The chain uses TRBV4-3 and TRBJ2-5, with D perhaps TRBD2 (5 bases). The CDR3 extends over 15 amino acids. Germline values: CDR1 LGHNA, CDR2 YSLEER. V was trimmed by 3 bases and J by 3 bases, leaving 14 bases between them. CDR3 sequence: CASSQNPGMEETQYF. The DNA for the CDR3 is TGCGCCAGCAGCCAGAATCCGGGGATGGAAGAGACCCAGTACTTC.

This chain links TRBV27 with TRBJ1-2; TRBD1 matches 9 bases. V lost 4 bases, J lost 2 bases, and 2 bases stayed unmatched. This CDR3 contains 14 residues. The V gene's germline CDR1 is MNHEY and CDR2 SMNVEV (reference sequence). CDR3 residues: CASSWGQGNYGYTF. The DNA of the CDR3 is TGTGCCAGCAGTTGGGGACAGGGAAACTATGGCTACACCTTC.

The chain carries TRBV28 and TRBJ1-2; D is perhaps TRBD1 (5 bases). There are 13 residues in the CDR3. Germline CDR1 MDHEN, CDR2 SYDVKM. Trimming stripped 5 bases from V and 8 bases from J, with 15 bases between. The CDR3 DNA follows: TGTGCCAGCAGTACCCCCCAGGGCTACGGCTACACCTTC. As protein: CASSTPQGYGYTF.

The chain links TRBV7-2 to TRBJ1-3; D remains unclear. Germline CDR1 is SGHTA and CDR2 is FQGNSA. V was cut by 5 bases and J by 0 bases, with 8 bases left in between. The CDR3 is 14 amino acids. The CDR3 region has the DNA TGTGCCAGCAGCCGCGGCATCTCTGGAAACACCATATATTTT. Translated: CASSRGISGNTIYF.

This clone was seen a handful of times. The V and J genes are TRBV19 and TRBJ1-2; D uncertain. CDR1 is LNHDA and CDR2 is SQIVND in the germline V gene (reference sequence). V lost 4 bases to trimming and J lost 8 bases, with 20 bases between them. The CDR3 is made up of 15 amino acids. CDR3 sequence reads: CASSKTKYGPGGYTF. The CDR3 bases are TGTGCCAGTAGTAAGACAAAGTATGGGCCCGGAGGCTACACCTTC.

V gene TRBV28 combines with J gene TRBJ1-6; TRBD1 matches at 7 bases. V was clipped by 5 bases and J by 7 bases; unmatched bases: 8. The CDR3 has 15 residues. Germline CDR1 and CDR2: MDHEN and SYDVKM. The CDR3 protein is CASSPETGQNSPLHF. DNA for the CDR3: TGTGCCAGCAGTCCCGAGACGGGACAGAATTCACCCCTCCACTTT.

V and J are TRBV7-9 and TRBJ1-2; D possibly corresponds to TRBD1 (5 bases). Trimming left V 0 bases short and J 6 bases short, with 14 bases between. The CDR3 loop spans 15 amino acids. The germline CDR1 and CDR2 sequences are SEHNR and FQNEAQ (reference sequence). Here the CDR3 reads CASSLAGAALDGYTF. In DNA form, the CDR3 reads TGTGCCAGCAGCTTAGCTGGGGCAGCTCTGGATGGCTACACCTTC.

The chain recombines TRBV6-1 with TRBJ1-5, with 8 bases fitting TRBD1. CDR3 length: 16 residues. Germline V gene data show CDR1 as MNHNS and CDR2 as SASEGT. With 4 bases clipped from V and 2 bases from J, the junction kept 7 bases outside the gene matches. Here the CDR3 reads CASSVVAGQGNQPQHF. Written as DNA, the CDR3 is TGTGCCAGCAGTGTCGTGGCGGGACAGGGCAATCAGCCCCAGCATTTT.

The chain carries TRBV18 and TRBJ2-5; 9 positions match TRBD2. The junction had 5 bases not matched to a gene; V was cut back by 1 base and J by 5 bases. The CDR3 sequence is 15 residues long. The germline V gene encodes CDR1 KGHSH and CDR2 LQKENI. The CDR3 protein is CASSPLRGGGETQYF. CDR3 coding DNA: TGTGCCAGCTCACCACTGCGGGGGGGCGGCGAGACCCAGTACTTC.

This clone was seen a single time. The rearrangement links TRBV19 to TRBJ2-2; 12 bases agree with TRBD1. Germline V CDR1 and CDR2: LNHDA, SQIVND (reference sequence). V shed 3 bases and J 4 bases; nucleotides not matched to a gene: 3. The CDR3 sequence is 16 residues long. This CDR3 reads CASSIGTGGLTGELFF. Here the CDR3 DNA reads TGTGCCAGTAGTATCGGGACAGGGGGCCTCACCGGGGAGCTGTTTTTT.

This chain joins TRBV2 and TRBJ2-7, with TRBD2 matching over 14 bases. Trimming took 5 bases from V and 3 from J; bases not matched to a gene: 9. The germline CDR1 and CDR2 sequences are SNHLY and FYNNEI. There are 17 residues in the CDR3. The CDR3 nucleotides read TGTGCCAGCAGTCCGACTAGCGGGGGGGCGATAGTCTACGAGCAGTACTTC. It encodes CASSPTSGGAIVYEQYF.

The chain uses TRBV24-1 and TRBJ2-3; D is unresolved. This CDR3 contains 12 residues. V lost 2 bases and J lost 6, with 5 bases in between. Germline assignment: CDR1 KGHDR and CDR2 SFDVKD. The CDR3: CATSDSVDTQYF. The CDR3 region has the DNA TGTGCCACCAGTGATTCGGTGGATACGCAGTATTTT.

This CDR3 reads CASMEGMLGETQYF. In nucleotides, the CDR3 is TGTGCCAGCATGGAGGGTATGCTGGGGGAGACCCAGTACTTC. The V and J genes are TRBV18 and TRBJ2-5; D possibly corresponds to TRBD2 (6 bases). The germline V and J ends were trimmed by 8 bases and 5 bases, with 18 bases remaining between them. The length of the CDR3 is 14 residues. CDR1 KGHSH and CDR2 LQKENI come from the germline V gene. The whole variable domain, remainder taken from reference TRBV18 and TRBJ2-5, is NAGVMQNPRHLVRRRGQEARLRCSPMKGHSHVYWYRQLPEEGLKFMVYLQKENIIDESGMPKERFSAEFPKEGPSILRIQQVVRGDSAAYFCASMEGMLGETQYFGPGTRLLVL.

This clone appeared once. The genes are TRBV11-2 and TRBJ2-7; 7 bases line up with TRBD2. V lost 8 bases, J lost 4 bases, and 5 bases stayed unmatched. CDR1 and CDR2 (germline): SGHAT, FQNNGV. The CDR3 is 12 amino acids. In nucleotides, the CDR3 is TGTGCCAGCTCCGCGGGGGAATACGAGCAGTACTTC. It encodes CASSAGEYEQYF. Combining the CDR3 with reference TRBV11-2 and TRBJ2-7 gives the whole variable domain EAGVAQSPRYKIIEKRQSVAFWCNPISGHATLYWYQQILGQGPKLLIQFQNNGVVDDSQLPKDRFSAERLKGVDSTLKIQPAKLEDSAVYLCASSAGEYEQYFGPGTRLTVT.

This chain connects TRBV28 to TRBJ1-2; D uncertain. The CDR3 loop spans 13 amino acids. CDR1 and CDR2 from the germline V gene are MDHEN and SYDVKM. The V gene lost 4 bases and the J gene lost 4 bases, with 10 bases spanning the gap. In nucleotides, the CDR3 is TGTGCCAGCAGTTCCCGGGATTCCTATGGCTACACCTTC. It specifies CASSSRDSYGYTF.

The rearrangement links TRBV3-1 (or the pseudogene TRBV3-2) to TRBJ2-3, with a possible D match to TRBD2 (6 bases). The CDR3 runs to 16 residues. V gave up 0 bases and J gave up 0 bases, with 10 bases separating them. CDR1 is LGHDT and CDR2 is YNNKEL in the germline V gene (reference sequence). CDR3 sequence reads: CASSQDGLPSTDTQYF. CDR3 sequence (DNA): TGTGCCAGCAGCCAAGACGGACTACCCAGCACAGATACGCAGTATTTT.

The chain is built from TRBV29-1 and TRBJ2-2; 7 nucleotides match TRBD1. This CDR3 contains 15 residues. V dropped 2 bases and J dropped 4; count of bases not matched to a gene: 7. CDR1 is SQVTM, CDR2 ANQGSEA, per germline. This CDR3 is CSVEKMTGRTGELFF. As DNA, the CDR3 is TGCAGCGTTGAAAAGATGACAGGGCGCACCGGGGAGCTGTTTTTT.

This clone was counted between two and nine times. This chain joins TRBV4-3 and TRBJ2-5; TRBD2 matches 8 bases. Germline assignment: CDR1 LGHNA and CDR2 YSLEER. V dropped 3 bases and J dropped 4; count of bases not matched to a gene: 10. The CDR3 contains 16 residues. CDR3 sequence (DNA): TGCGCCAGCAGCCACGGCGGGGGGATATCGGGAGAGACCCAGTACTTC. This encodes CASSHGGGISGETQYF.

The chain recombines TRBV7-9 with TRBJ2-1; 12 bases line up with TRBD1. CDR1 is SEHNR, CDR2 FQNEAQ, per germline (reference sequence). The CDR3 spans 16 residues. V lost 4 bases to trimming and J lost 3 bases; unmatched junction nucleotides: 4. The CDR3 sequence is CASSSGTGGLYNEQFF. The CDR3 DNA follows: TGTGCCAGCAGCTCAGGGACAGGGGGCCTCTACAATGAGCAGTTCTTC.

CDR3 residues: CASSILQGTYGYTF. DNA for the CDR3: TGTGCCAGTAGTATACTGCAGGGAACCTATGGCTACACCTTC. This chain uses TRBV19 with TRBJ1-2, with a weak D call TRBD1 (5 bases). Trimming cost V 2 bases and J 4 bases, with 11 bases left between them. Looked up from germline, CDR1 is LNHDA and CDR2 is SQIVND (reference sequence). The CDR3 is made up of 14 amino acids.